A selection of T cell receptor beta chains follows, all from one sample in a study of T-cell reconstitution after alpha-beta-depleted transplantation in children. TCRdb re-called the PCR reads through MiXCR, storing one row per CDR3 protein. In the table there are some 140,000 distinct CDR3 sequences, about 9.9% of which are singletons. The sequencing here drew on PBMCs, mostly from graft donor cells, taken 180 days after TCRalphabeta/CD19-depleted stem cell transplant. The receptors derive from a girl less than two years old who had a stem cell transplant for combined immunodeficiency, so the T cells may come from the graft donor. The CDR3 runs from the conserved cysteine through the conserved F or W. Each record gives: J gene, D gene, V gene, clone size, CDR3 protein, CDR3 DNA. D genes are given only for firm matches. Size values are once, few and many counts, or a class for expanded clones, and some rows have none.

TRBJ1-6 | TRBD1 | TRBV5-5 | many | CASSWDRGRGNSPLHF | TGTGCCAGCAGCTGGGACAGGGGCAGGGGGAATTCACCCCTCCACTTT
TRBJ2-1 | - | TRBV11-2 | few | CASSSGTSYNEQFF | TGTGCCAGCAGCTCCGGGACAAGCTACAATGAGCAGTTCTTC
TRBJ2-1 | TRBD2 | TRBV6-1 | few | CAISEAPGTSGINEQFF | TGTGCCATCAGTGAAGCCCCAGGGACTAGCGGGATCAATGAGCAGTTCTTC
TRBJ2-5 | - | TRBV12-3/TRBV12-4 | few | CASSLMRRRETQYF | TGTGCCAGCAGTTTAATGCGAAGGAGAGAGACCCAGTACTTC
TRBJ2-1 | TRBD2 | TRBV27 | - | CASRSGRGTYNEQFF | TGTGCCAGCAGAAGCGGGAGAGGTACCTACAATGAGCAGTTCTTC
TRBJ2-5 | - | TRBV5-1 | few | CASSFALSGVETQYF | TGCGCCAGCAGCTTTGCCCTCTCCGGGGTGGAGACCCAGTACTTC
TRBJ2-5 | - | TRBV6-2/TRBV6-3 | few | CASSNGDPVDF | TGTGCCAGCAGCAATGGGGACCCAGTGGACTTC
TRBJ1-1 | TRBD1 | TRBV18 | - | CASSPTDRRNTEAFF | TGTGCCAGCTCACCAACGGACAGGAGGAACACTGAAGCTTTCTTT
TRBJ1-4 | - | TRBV12-3/TRBV12-4 | few | CASRFSGTGREKLFF | TGTGCCAGCAGATTCTCCGGGACCGGGCGTGAAAAACTGTTTTTT
TRBJ2-7 | - | TRBV5-5 | - | CASSLVRISYEQYF | TGTGCCAGCAGCTTGGTTCGGATCTCCTACGAGCAGTACTTC
TRBJ2-7 | - | TRBV7-2 | few | CASSLNRNEQYF | TGTGCCAGCAGCTTAAACCGGAACGAGCAGTACTTC
TRBJ1-4 | TRBD1 | TRBV29-1 | many | CSAGTGVEKLFF | TGCAGCGCCGGGACAGGGGTTGAAAAACTGTTTTTT
TRBJ2-1 | - | TRBV5-1 | few | CASSRQVEVLDEQFF | TGCGCCAGCAGCAGACAGGTAGAGGTTTTGGATGAGCAGTTCTTC
TRBJ2-1 | - | TRBV6-2/TRBV6-3 | - | CASSYSYSNNEQFF | TGTGCCAGCAGTTACTCTTACTCGAACAATGAGCAGTTCTTC
TRBJ2-5 | TRBD1 | TRBV20-1 | - | CSARPPGTGWETQYF | TGCAGTGCTAGACCTCCCGGGACAGGGTGGGAGACCCAGTACTTC
TRBJ2-3 | - | TRBV9 | many | CASSVVGTGTDTQYF | TGTGCCAGCAGCGTAGTGGGCACCGGCACAGATACGCAGTATTTT
TRBJ1-2 | - | TRBV25-1 | few | CASSGTPSHYGYTF | TGTGCCAGCAGTGGGACACCTTCTCACTATGGCTACACCTTC
TRBJ1-2 | - | TRBV5-5 | many | CASSLWVANYGYTF | TGTGCCAGCAGCTTGTGGGTAGCTAACTATGGCTACACCTTC
TRBJ1-5 | - | TRBV10-3 | few | CAISEGGYADSNQPQHF | TGTGCCATCAGTGAGGGTGGGTACGCTGATAGCAATCAGCCCCAGCATTTT
TRBJ1-2 | - | TRBV20-1 | - | CSASPRPNYGYTF | TGCAGTGCTAGCCCTCGACCCAACTATGGCTACACCTTC
TRBJ1-5 | - | TRBV5-1 | many | CASSQGVNQPQHF | TGCGCCAGCAGTCAGGGTGTAAATCAGCCCCAGCATTTT
TRBJ2-7 | TRBD1 | TRBV5-1 | - | CASSFWDRTDYEQYF | TGCGCCAGCAGCTTCTGGGACAGGACCGACTACGAGCAGTACTTC